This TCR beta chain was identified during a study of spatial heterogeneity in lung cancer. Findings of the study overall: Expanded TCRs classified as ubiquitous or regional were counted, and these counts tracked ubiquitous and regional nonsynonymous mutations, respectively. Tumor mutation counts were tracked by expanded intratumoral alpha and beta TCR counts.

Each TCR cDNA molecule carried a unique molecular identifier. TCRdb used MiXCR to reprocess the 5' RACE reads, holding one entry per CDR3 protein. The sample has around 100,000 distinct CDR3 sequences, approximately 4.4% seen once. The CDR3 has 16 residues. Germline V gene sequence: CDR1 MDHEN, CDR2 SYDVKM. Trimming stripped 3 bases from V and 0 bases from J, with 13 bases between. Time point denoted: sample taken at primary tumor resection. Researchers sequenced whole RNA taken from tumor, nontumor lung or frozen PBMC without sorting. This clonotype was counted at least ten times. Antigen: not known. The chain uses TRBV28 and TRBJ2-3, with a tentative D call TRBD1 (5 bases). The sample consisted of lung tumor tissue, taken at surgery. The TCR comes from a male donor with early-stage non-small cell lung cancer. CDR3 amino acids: CASSFGAVISTDTQYF. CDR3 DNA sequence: TGTGCCAGCAGTTTTGGGGCAGTCATTAGCACAGATACGCAGTATTTT.